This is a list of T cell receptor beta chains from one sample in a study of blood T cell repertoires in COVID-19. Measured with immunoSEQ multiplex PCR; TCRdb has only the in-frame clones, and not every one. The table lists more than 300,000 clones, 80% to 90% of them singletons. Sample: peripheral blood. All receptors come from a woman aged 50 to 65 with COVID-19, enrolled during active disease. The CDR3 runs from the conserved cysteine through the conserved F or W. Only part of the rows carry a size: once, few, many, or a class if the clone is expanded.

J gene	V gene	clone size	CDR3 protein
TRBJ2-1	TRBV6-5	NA	CASSNRVYNEQFF
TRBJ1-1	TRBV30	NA	CTTRAGAFF
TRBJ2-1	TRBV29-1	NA	CSVGGGGASNEQFF
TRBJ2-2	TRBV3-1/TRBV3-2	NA	CASSLQTSWNTGELFF
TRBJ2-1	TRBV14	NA	CASSPGTSGRPYNEQFF
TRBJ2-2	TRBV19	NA	CASRLAGNTGELFF
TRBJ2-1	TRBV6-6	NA	CATGERGNEQFF
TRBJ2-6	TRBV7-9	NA	CASSLALAVTSGANVLTF
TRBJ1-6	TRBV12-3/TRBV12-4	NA	CASSSLGSSPLHF
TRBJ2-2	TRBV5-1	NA	CASSPGLVRNTGELFF
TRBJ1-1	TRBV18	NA	CASSPQGTEAFF
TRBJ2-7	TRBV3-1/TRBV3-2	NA	CASSQYRREFNEQYF
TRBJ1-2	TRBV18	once	CASSPGEGYGYTF
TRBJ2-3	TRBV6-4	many	CASSDSGGRGTDTQYF
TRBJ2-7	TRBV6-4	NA	CASRGTSGHSYEQYF
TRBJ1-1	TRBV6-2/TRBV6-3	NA	CASSPNRDRHTEAFF
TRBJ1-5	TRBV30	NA	CAWSQRQGGQPQHF
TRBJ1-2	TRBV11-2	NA	CASSLDWVQGGGYTF
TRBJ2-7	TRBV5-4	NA	CASRKQGAQSYEQYF
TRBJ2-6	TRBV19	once	CASSVGTAGANVLTF
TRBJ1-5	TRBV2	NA	CASSELGGGGSQPQHF
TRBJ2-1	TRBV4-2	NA	CASSQAEEVAGGNEQFF
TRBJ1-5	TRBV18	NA	CASSPTLGGNQPQHF
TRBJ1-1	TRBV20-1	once	CSARTGPGAFF
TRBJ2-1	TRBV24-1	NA	CATSDAAGILDNEQFF
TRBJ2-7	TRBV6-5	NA	CASRPGTDMYEQYF
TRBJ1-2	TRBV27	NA	CASSKNRGGESHGYTF
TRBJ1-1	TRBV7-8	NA	CASSSGPGTGNTEAFF
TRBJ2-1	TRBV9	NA	CASSGRHEGLDLRRGSYNEQFF
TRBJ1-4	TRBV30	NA	CAWLQKGRPEEEKLFF
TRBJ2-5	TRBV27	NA	CASSFSGGTQETQYF
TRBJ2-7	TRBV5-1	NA	CASSQQGQLGEQYF
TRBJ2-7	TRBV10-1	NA	CASSGQGFDEQYF
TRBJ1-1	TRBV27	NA	CASRGRMEAFF
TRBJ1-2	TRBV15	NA	CATSSAGTGDYGYTF
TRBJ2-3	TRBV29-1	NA	CSVISGSSTDTQYF
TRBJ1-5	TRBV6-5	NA	CASSYMGVNQPQHF
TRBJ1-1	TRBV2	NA	CASSEQNTEAFF
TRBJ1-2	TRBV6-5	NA	CASSLTGTSGYGYTF
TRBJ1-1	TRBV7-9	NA	CASSLGAGGRNTEAFF
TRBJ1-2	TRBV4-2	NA	CASSQERLTENLIGYTF
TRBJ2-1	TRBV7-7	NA	CASSLALTGNEQFF
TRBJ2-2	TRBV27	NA	CASSATSGRAGELFF
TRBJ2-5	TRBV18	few	CASSPRGVGRRETQYF
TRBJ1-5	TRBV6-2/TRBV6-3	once	CASSYRSGSNQPQHF
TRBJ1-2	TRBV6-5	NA	CASARDISFEGYTF
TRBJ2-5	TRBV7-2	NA	CASSPSSGSFETQYF
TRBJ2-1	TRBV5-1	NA	CASSLRTSGSPRSYNEQFF
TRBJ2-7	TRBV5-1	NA	CASRFTGTLSYEQYF
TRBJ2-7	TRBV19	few	CASRGGASGSYEQYF
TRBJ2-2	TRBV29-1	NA	CSVGTGVGGELFF
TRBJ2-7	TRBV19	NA	CASSSRGTGALYEQYF
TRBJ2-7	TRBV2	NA	CASSGWGGLRGWSSSYEQYF
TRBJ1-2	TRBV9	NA	CASSGEGGANYGYTF
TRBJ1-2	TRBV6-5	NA	CASSYHPQQGYGYTF